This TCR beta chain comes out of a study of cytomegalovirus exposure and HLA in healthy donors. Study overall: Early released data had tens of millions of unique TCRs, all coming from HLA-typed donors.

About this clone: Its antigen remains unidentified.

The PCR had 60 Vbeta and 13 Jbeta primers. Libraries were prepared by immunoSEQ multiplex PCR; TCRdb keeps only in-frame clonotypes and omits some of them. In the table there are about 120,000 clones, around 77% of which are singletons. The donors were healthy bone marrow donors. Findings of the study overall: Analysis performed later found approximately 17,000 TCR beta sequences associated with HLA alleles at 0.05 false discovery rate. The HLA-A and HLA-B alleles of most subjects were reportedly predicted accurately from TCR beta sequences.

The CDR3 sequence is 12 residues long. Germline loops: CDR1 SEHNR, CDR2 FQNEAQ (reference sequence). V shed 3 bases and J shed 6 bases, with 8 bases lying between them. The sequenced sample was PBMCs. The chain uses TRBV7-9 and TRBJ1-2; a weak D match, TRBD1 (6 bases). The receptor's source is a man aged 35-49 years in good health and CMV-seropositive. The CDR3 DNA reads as TGTGCCAGCAGCTTGCGACAGGATGGCTACACCTTC. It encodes CASSLRQDGYTF. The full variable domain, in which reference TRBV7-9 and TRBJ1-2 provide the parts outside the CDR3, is DTGVSQNPRHKITKRGQNVTFRCDPISEHNRLYWYRQTLGQGPEFLTYFQNEAQLEKSRLLSDRFSAERPKGSFSTLEIQRTEQGDSAMYLCASSLRQDGYTFGSGTRLTVV.